These T cell receptor beta chains were read from a single sample in a study of blood T cell repertoires in COVID-19. Profiling relied on immunoSEQ multiplex PCR, and the TCRdb table lists in-frame clones only, not all of them. The sample carries about 380,000 clones, around nine tenths recorded once. Sequencing was carried out using PBMCs or T cells enriched from blood (not recorded which). The receptors derive from a woman under 30 who had recovered from COVID-19. Each CDR3 is given with its conserved first and last residue. A D gene is named only where the DNA matches it firmly. Clone size is stated in some rows and not others, as once, few, many or a class when expanded.

>TRBD1|NA|TRBV6-5|TRBJ1-6
CASSWGDRANSPLHF
TGTGCCAGCAGTTGGGGGGACAGGGCCAATTCACCCCTCCACTTT
>NA|NA|TRBV30|TRBJ2-7
CAWGTSYYEQYF
TGTGCCTGGGGGACATCCTACTACGAGCAGTACTTC
>TRBD1|NA|TRBV30|TRBJ1-5
CAWRTTGESQPQHF
TGTGCCTGGAGGACAACAGGGGAAAGTCAGCCCCAGCATTTT
>TRBD1|NA|TRBV2|TRBJ1-2
CASSEARQGAGVHGYTF
TGTGCCAGCAGTGAAGCTCGACAGGGGGCAGGAGTTCATGGCTACACCTTC
>TRBD1|NA|TRBV6-2/TRBV6-3|TRBJ1-5
CASSDGQGGAQPQHF
TGTGCCAGCAGTGATGGACAGGGGGGGGCCCAGCCCCAGCATTTT
>NA|NA|TRBV7-9|TRBJ1-1
CASSLASGIEAFF
TGTGCCAGCAGCTTAGCGTCAGGGATTGAAGCTTTCTTT
>NA|NA|TRBV7-9|TRBJ2-1
CASSLDRASYNEQFF
TGTGCCAGCAGCTTAGACAGGGCTTCCTACAATGAGCAGTTCTTC
>NA|NA|TRBV3-1/TRBV3-2|TRBJ1-2
CASSQGGGAIRYGYTF
TGTGCCAGCAGCCAAGGCGGGGGTGCGATTCGCTATGGCTACACCTTC
>NA|NA|TRBV30|TRBJ1-1
CAWGWRGVITNTEAFF
TGTGCCTGGGGGTGGAGGGGAGTGATCACGAACACTGAAGCTTTCTTT
>NA|few|TRBV6-5|TRBJ2-7
CASTRGVDSRDEQYF
TGTGCCAGCACCCGGGGGGTGGACAGCCGCGACGAGCAGTACTTC
>NA|NA|TRBV18|TRBJ1-5
CASSPGGVEEPQHF
TGTGCCAGCTCACCTGGAGGGGTCGAGGAACCCCAGCATTTT
>TRBD1|few|TRBV4-2|TRBJ2-7
CASSQEETGGYEQYF
TGTGCCAGCAGCCAAGAGGAGACAGGGGGCTACGAGCAGTACTTC
>TRBD1|NA|TRBV5-1|TRBJ2-6
CASSLAARTGDPTGANVLTF
TGCGCCAGCAGCTTGGCGGCTAGGACAGGGGATCCCACTGGGGCCAACGTCCTGACTTTC
>TRBD1|NA|TRBV6-5|TRBJ2-7
CASDRGREQYF
TGTGCCAGCGACAGGGGGCGCGAGCAGTACTTC
>NA|NA|TRBV3-1/TRBV3-2|TRBJ2-3
CASSQDARDTQYF
TGTGCCAGCAGCCAAGACGCGAGAGATACGCAGTATTTT
>NA|NA|TRBV3-1/TRBV3-2|TRBJ2-7
CASSQDRGRAYEQYF
TGTGCCAGCAGCCAAGATCGAGGCCGGGCCTACGAGCAGTACTTC
>NA|NA|TRBV5-1|TRBJ1-2
CASSLANYGYTF
TGCGCCAGCAGCTTAGCGAACTATGGCTACACCTTC
>TRBD2|NA|TRBV18|TRBJ2-2
CATTTSGVNTGELFF
TGTGCCACCACGACTAGCGGGGTTAACACCGGGGAGCTGTTTTTT
>TRBD1|NA|TRBV29-1|TRBJ2-7
CATSGRGTYEQYF
TGCGCAACATCTGGCAGGGGGACCTACGAGCAGTACTTC
>TRBD1|NA|TRBV18|TRBJ1-2
CASSPPHRGNYGYTF
TGTGCCAGCTCACCACCGCACAGGGGGAACTATGGCTACACCTTC
>NA|NA|TRBV6-5|TRBJ2-1
CASSSYSGLHEQFF
TGTGCCAGCAGTTCCTACTCAGGGTTGCATGAGCAGTTCTTC
>NA|NA|TRBV10-3|TRBJ2-3
CAISGDKIISTDTQYF
TGTGCCATCAGCGGGGACAAAATAATTAGCACAGATACGCAGTATTTT
>NA|NA|TRBV24-1|TRBJ2-2
CATSAIRGNTGELFF
TGTGCCACCAGTGCTATCCGAGGGAACACCGGGGAGCTGTTTTTT
>TRBD1|NA|TRBV27|TRBJ1-2
CASSTRTGQGASYGYTF
TGTGCCAGCAGCACTAGAACGGGACAGGGGGCGAGCTATGGCTACACCTTC
>NA|NA|TRBV7-9|TRBJ2-2
CASSPPGRASGTGELFF
TGTGCCAGCAGCCCCCCCGGTCGGGCTTCGGGGACCGGGGAGCTGTTTTTT
>TRBD1|NA|TRBV19|TRBJ2-5
CASSRDRGREETQYF
TGTGCCAGTAGTAGGGACAGGGGGCGAGAGGAGACCCAGTACTTC
>NA|NA|TRBV28|TRBJ2-7
CASSYLAGGPLGSYEQYF
TGTGCCAGCAGTTACCTCGCCGGGGGTCCCCTGGGATCCTACGAGCAGTACTTC
>TRBD1|NA|TRBV9|TRBJ1-2
CASSVRRDSLGGYTF
TGTGCCAGCAGCGTACGCCGGGACAGTCTTGGAGGCTACACCTTC
>NA|NA|TRBV21-1|TRBJ2-5
CPSSGTGIETQYF
TGTCCTTCTTCCGGGACAGGGATAGAGACCCAGTACTTC
>NA|NA|TRBV27|TRBJ1-2
CASRPEWGGNYGYTF
TGTGCCAGCAGACCCGAATGGGGAGGTAACTATGGCTACACCTTC
>NA|NA|TRBV3-1/TRBV3-2|TRBJ1-3
CASSPLGQGRSGNTIYF
TGTGCCAGCAGCCCCCTGGGGCAGGGCCGCTCTGGAAACACCATATATTTT
>TRBD2|few|TRBV7-9|TRBJ2-1
CASSLASGTRDSEQFF
TGTGCCAGCAGCTTAGCTTCCGGGACTAGAGACAGTGAGCAGTTCTTC
>NA|NA|TRBV28|TRBJ1-2
CASSLGPGLNYGYTF
TGTGCCAGCAGTTTAGGCCCAGGGCTTAACTATGGCTACACCTTC
>NA|once|TRBV4-3|TRBJ1-3
CASSQDRGRPSGNTIYF
TGCGCCAGCAGCCAAGACAGGGGCCGACCCTCTGGAAACACCATATATTTT
>NA|NA|TRBV7-9|TRBJ1-5
CASSLGGGTQPQHF
TGTGCCAGCAGCTTAGGCGGGGGCACTCAGCCCCAGCATTTT
>NA|NA|TRBV4-1|TRBJ2-5
CASSQALRSETQYF
TGCGCCAGCAGCCAGGCACTAAGGAGCGAGACCCAGTACTTC
>NA|NA|TRBV6-5|TRBJ1-1
CASTLGRNTEAFF
TGTGCCAGCACTCTCGGTCGGAACACTGAAGCTTTCTTT
>NA|NA|TRBV7-8|TRBJ1-2
CASRPAGSYGYTF
TGTGCCAGCAGACCCGCGGGGAGCTATGGCTACACCTTC
>NA|NA|TRBV6-5|TRBJ1-5
CASGTSGQPQHF
TGTGCCAGCGGGACTAGCGGGCAGCCCCAGCATTTT
>TRBD1|NA|TRBV6-5|TRBJ1-2
CASRGQGAGYGYTF
TGTGCCAGCAGGGGACAGGGGGCCGGCTATGGCTACACCTTC
>NA|NA|TRBV3-1/TRBV3-2|TRBJ2-3
CASSQYTDTQYF
TGTGCCAGCAGCCAATACACAGATACGCAGTATTTT
>NA|NA|TRBV2|TRBJ2-3
CASGGASTDTQYF
TGTGCCAGCGGGGGGGCTAGCACAGATACGCAGTATTTT
>TRBD1|NA|TRBV28|TRBJ1-2
CASTERRGTGQLNGYTF
TGTGCCAGCACCGAAAGGCGGGGGACAGGGCAATTGAATGGCTACACCTTC
>NA|NA|TRBV6-4|TRBJ1-2
CASSPEGSGAYYGYTF
TGTGCCAGCAGTCCCGAGGGGTCAGGGGCATACTATGGCTACACCTTC
>TRBD1|NA|TRBV10-1|TRBJ1-2
CASSPGTGLYGYTF
TGCGCCAGCAGCCCCGGGACAGGCCTCTATGGCTACACCTTC